This entry concerns a single TCR beta chain. The authors' processing: Estimation of nucleated cell counts relied on the amplification of reference gene primers. Sequencing was performed with immunoSEQ multiplex PCR; in TCRdb, only in-frame clones are kept and a portion is missing. D and trimming were read from the DNA, whereas the V and J calls and clone size are those reported in that table. The sample records about 250,000 clones, about 83% being singletons. Trimming pared 2 bases from V and 2 bases from J, leaving 15 bases between. The CDR3 loop spans 15 amino acids. The germline CDR1 and CDR2 sequences are SQVTM and ANQGSEA. The data originate from a study of blood T cell repertoires in COVID-19. Across the whole study: Samples came from the United States, Italy and Spain, spanning acute and convalescent COVID-19. Sources were T cells, B-cell-depleted T cells, or PBMCs; the material itself was cDNA or gDNA.

The V call is TRBV29-1, the J call TRBJ2-5; D possibly corresponds to TRBD1 (5 bases). The sample consisted of peripheral blood. This clonotype was sampled from a man between 50 and 59 years old with acute or convalescent COVID-19. In nucleotides, the CDR3 is TGCAGCGTTGAACCTAGGGGCCAGTGGCAAGAGACCCAGTACTTC. This encodes CSVEPRGQWQETQYF.